Listed below are T cell receptor beta chains from one sample, sequenced in a study of cytomegalovirus exposure and HLA in healthy donors. Data came from immunoSEQ multiplex PCR; TCRdb stores just in-frame clones and leaves some out. The sample table includes 63,000 or so clones. Sequenced sample: PBMCs. The receptors shown here come from a boy between 10 and 17 years old in good health and CMV-seronegative. Each CDR3 is given with its conserved first and last residue. A D gene is named only where the DNA matches it firmly.

>TRBD1|TRBJ2-3|TRBV5-1
CASRVQTGLTDTQYF
TGCGCCAGCAGGGTCCAGACAGGGCTCACAGATACGCAGTATTTT
>.|TRBJ1-2|TRBV18
CASSPDRSYGYTF
TGTGCCAGCTCCCCAGACAGGTCCTATGGCTACACCTTC
>.|TRBJ2-6|TRBV19
CASSPRARGANVLTF
TGTGCCAGTAGTCCCCGAGCGAGAGGGGCCAACGTCCTGACTTTC
>.|TRBJ2-7|TRBV7-8
CASSLGRRGYEQYF
TGTGCCAGCAGCTTAGGCCGCCGGGGCTACGAGCAGTACTTC
>TRBD2|TRBJ2-3|TRBV6-4
CASSVLAGGTDTQYF
TGTGCCAGCAGTGTTCTAGCGGGGGGCACAGATACGCAGTATTTT
>.|TRBJ1-1|TRBV9
CASSVGRTRELEAFF
TGTGCCAGCAGCGTGGGGAGGACAAGGGAACTTGAAGCTTTCTTT
>TRBD2|TRBJ2-2|TRBV5-4
CASTLSPGAGPTGELFF
TGTGCCAGCACCCTTTCCCCGGGAGCGGGGCCCACCGGGGAGCTGTTTTTT
>TRBD1|TRBJ1-6|TRBV5-4
CASSFGTGDNSPLHF
TGTGCCAGCAGCTTTGGGACAGGCGATAATTCACCCCTCCACTTT
>.|TRBJ1-2|TRBV6-6
CASLTGSQGGGYTF
TGTGCCAGTCTAACGGGGTCCCAAGGAGGTGGCTACACCTTC
>.|TRBJ1-4|TRBV30
CAWRSLGNEKLFF
TGTGCCTGGAGGTCATTGGGCAATGAAAAACTGTTTTTT
>TRBD1|TRBJ1-3|TRBV29-1
CSVAFVGQVQNTIYF
TGCAGCGTTGCTTTTGTGGGACAGGTTCAAAACACCATATATTTT
>TRBD1|TRBJ2-3|TRBV5-1
CASRTGQGNTDTQYF
TGCGCCAGCAGGACGGGACAGGGAAATACAGATACGCAGTATTTT
>.|TRBJ2-6|TRBV29-1
CSAHAGSGANVLTF
TGCAGCGCTCATGCCGGGTCTGGGGCCAACGTCCTGACTTTC
>.|TRBJ2-7|TRBV6-6
CASSPRWSTEHEQYF
TGTGCCAGCAGTCCTAGGTGGAGCACGGAGCACGAGCAGTACTTC
>TRBD2|TRBJ2-1|TRBV4-2
CASSQPPGLAGEGSYNEQFF
TGTGCCAGCAGCCAACCGCCGGGCTTAGCGGGAGAAGGGTCCTACAATGAGCAGTTCTTC
>.|TRBJ2-4|TRBV7-3
CASSSGRVGSLLAKNIQYF
TGTGCCAGCAGCTCAGGCCGCGTGGGTAGTCTACTAGCCAAAAACATTCAGTACTTC
>TRBD2|TRBJ2-1|TRBV9
CASSVVEELAGNNEQFF
TGTGCCAGCAGCGTAGTAGAGGAACTAGCGGGAAACAATGAGCAGTTCTTC
>.|TRBJ2-1|TRBV9
CASSPREVLGRVGYNEQFF
TGTGCCAGCAGCCCGAGGGAAGTTTTAGGGAGAGTCGGGTACAATGAGCAGTTCTTC
>.|TRBJ1-2|TRBV29-1
CSATGGATNYGYTF
TGCAGCGCTACGGGGGGGGCTACGAACTATGGCTACACCTTC
>.|TRBJ1-1|TRBV7-9
CASSSDFNRAGGTEAFF
TGTGCCAGCAGCTCGGATTTTAACAGGGCGGGGGGCACTGAAGCTTTCTTT
>.|TRBJ1-1|TRBV19
CASTPGGGRDDTEAFF
TGTGCCAGTACCCCGGGAGGGGGGCGCGACGACACTGAAGCTTTCTTT
>TRBD1|TRBJ2-7|TRBV6-4
CASSGTGGEDEQYF
TGTGCCAGCAGTGGCACAGGGGGCGAAGACGAGCAGTACTTC
>.|TRBJ2-1|TRBV30
CAWVREGLYNEQFF
TGTGCCTGGGTTCGAGAGGGTCTCTACAATGAGCAGTTCTTC
>.|TRBJ1-4|TRBV19
CASSSGAGQLFF
TGTGCCAGTAGTTCAGGAGCGGGGCAACTGTTTTTT
>TRBD1|TRBJ1-4|TRBV19
CASSTQGAANEKLFF
TGTGCCAGTAGTACGCAGGGGGCGGCTAATGAAAAACTGTTTTTT
>TRBD1|TRBJ2-1|TRBV29-1
CSVAGDRGQGALNEQFF
TGCAGCGTTGCGGGGGACAGGGGGCAGGGGGCTCTCAATGAGCAGTTCTTC
>.|TRBJ1-2|TRBV2
CASSEFMDPGYGYTF
TGTGCCAGCAGTGAATTTATGGATCCAGGGTATGGCTACACCTTC
>.|TRBJ1-1|TRBV2
CASSEANTEAFF
TGTGCCAGCAGTGAGGCAAACACTGAAGCTTTCTTT
>.|TRBJ1-6|TRBV7-9
CASSLSGTGNSPLHF
TGTGCCAGCAGCTTATCAGGAACCGGTAATTCACCCCTCCACTTT
>TRBD1|TRBJ1-5|TRBV7-9
CASSQQGARNQPQHF
TGTGCCAGCAGCCAGCAGGGGGCCCGGAATCAGCCCCAGCATTTT
>TRBD2|TRBJ2-3|TRBV18
CASSRGLAGGLTDTQYF
TGTGCCAGCTCACGTGGACTAGCGGGGGGCCTTACAGATACGCAGTATTTT
>TRBD1|TRBJ1-6|TRBV6-6
CASKIIGTGDSPLHF
TGTGCCAGCAAAATAATTGGGACAGGGGATTCACCCCTCCACTTT
>TRBD1|TRBJ2-1|TRBV30
CAGSGTGGFYNEQFF
TGTGCCGGGAGCGGAACAGGGGGCTTCTACAATGAGCAGTTCTTC
>.|TRBJ2-1|TRBV6-4
CASSDSGGIYNEQFF
TGTGCCAGCAGTGATTCGGGGGGCATTTACAATGAGCAGTTCTTC
>TRBD2|TRBJ2-7|TRBV5-5
CASSLTPLAGVINDEQYF
TGTGCCAGCAGCTTGACGCCCTTAGCGGGAGTAATCAACGACGAGCAGTACTTC
>TRBD2|TRBJ2-6|TRBV7-2
CASSLWGGGANVLTF
TGTGCCAGCAGCCTTTGGGGGGGAGGGGCCAACGTCCTGACTTTC
>.|TRBJ1-3|TRBV6-6
CASSPSFHSGNTIYF
TGTGCCAGCAGTCCCTCGTTCCACTCGGGAAACACCATATATTTT
>TRBD1|TRBJ2-3|TRBV30
CAWSPGTGMRDTQYF
TGTGCCTGGAGTCCAGGGACAGGGATGAGGGATACGCAGTATTTT
>.|TRBJ2-1|TRBV19
CASSIGGSVLFF
TGTGCCAGTAGTATAGGGGGCTCCGTTCTGTTCTTC
>.|TRBJ1-2|TRBV6-1
CASSESQGTYGYTF
TGTGCCAGCAGTGAAAGCCAGGGGACCTATGGCTACACCTTC
>TRBD1|TRBJ1-5|TRBV30
CAWSPGGGQPQHF
TGTGCCTGGAGCCCAGGGGGCGGACAGCCCCAGCATTTT
>.|TRBJ1-2|TRBV18
CASSPPGGHLFYGYTF
TGTGCCAGCTCACCACCGGGGGGGCATCTTTTCTATGGCTACACCTTC
>TRBD1|TRBJ2-2|TRBV5-1
CASSLPGGRTGELFF
TGCGCCAGCAGCTTGCCAGGGGGACGGACCGGGGAGCTGTTTTTT
>.|TRBJ1-2|TRBV18
CASSPPGQTYGYTF
TGTGCCAGCTCACCTCCCGGACAGACCTATGGCTACACCTTC
>.|TRBJ2-1|TRBV11-2
CASSLIETYNEQFF
TGTGCCAGCAGCTTAATCGAGACCTACAATGAGCAGTTCTTC
>.|TRBJ1-2|TRBV9
CASSVEAGTNYGYTF
TGTGCCAGCAGCGTAGAAGCGGGGACAAACTATGGCTACACCTTC
>TRBD1|TRBJ1-2|TRBV12-5
CASGLNGRGQVIDYGYTF
TGTGCTAGTGGTTTAAATGGACGAGGACAGGTGATAGACTATGGCTACACCTTC
>.|TRBJ2-5|TRBV5-1
CASSNRVGETQYF
TGCGCCAGCAGTAACAGGGTAGGAGAGACCCAGTACTTC
>TRBD1|TRBJ1-2|TRBV4-3
CASSQALSGQGNYGYTF
TGCGCCAGCAGCCAAGCCTTATCCGGACAGGGGAACTATGGCTACACCTTC
>TRBD1|TRBJ2-3|TRBV6-6
CASSYSDRKVDTQYF
TGTGCCAGCAGTTACTCGGACAGGAAAGTAGATACGCAGTATTTT
>TRBD2|TRBJ2-2|TRBV7-7
CASSLEASGRATGELFF
TGTGCCAGCAGCTTAGAGGCTAGCGGGAGGGCTACCGGGGAGCTGTTTTTT
>.|TRBJ1-2|TRBV30
CAWLRGSGYGYTF
TGTGCCTGGCTCAGGGGCTCGGGCTATGGCTACACCTTC
>.|TRBJ1-2|TRBV6-5
CASSYGGDSGNYGYTF
TGTGCCAGCAGTTACGGGGGGGATTCGGGAAACTATGGCTACACCTTC
>.|TRBJ1-1|TRBV15
CATSRISVLNTEAFF
TGTGCCACCAGCAGAATCAGTGTACTAAACACTGAAGCTTTCTTT
>TRBD1|TRBJ2-5|TRBV5-6
CASSVTRPRQGRETQYF
TGTGCCAGCAGCGTAACACGTCCGAGACAGGGGAGGGAGACCCAGTACTTC